This T cell receptor beta chain was sequenced for a study of blood T cell repertoires in COVID-19. Measured with immunoSEQ multiplex PCR; TCRdb has only the in-frame clones, and not every one. The table shows 250,000 to 300,000 clones, with roughly 90% occurring only once. In its sample, this clone was seen a few times. Looked up from germline, CDR1 is GTSNPN and CDR2 is SVGIG (reference sequence). Trimming pared 5 bases from V and 7 bases from J, leaving 21 bases between. The CDR3 is 15 residues long. The chain carries TRBV30 and TRBJ1-5; D gene uncertain. Sequencing used peripheral blood. This TCR derives from a woman in her twenties or thirties with COVID-19, enrolled during active disease. This CDR3 is CAWGCPPSEKQPQHF. The CDR3 nucleotides are TGTGCCTGGGGCTGCCCGCCTTCAGAAAAGCAGCCCCAGCATTTT. Full variable domain (remainder filled in from reference TRBV30 and TRBJ1-5): SQTIHQWPATLVQPVGSPLSLECTVEGTSNPNLYWYRQAAGRGLQLLFYSVGIGQISSEVPQNLSASRPQDRQFILSSKKLLLSDSGFYLCAWGCPPSEKQPQHFGDGTRLSIL.